The present entry profiles one TCR beta chain with its context. The sample originates from a study of blood T cell repertoires in COVID-19. Study as a whole: Researchers got acute and convalescent COVID-19 samples from the United States, Italy and Spain. T cells, B-cell-depleted T cells, or PBMCs supplied cDNA or gDNA.

With V trimmed by 1 base and J by 12 bases, 10 bases remained unmatched. The CDR3 contains 15 residues. Germline CDR1 reads MGHRA; CDR2 reads YSYEKL. In the authors' methods: Quantification of nucleated cells was approximated via reference gene primer amplification. This table comes from immunoSEQ multiplex PCR, and its TCRdb copy is limited to in-frame clones, with some not included. V, J and clone size derive from that table, while D and trimming were established from the DNA sequence. The profile shows about 64,000 clones, approximately 80% of them singletons. The rearrangement uses TRBV4-1 and TRBJ2-3; 10 bases line up with TRBD1. Sequencing used peripheral blood. The clonotype comes from a woman aged 55-70 years with acute or convalescent COVID-19. For the CDR3, the DNA is TGCGCCAGCAGCCAAGGCCGGACAGGGGGGAACTACCAGTATTTT. Protein product: CASSQGRTGGNYQYF.